Below, 18 T cell receptor beta chains from the same sample are listed, as sequenced in a study of blood T cell repertoires in COVID-19. Repertoires were generated with immunoSEQ multiplex PCR, while TCRdb's copy carries only in-frame clones and drops some. The sample yields 250,000 to 350,000 clones, 92% seen once. Sequencing was performed on PBMCs or T cells enriched from blood (not recorded which). The receptors were sampled from a woman aged 25-40 years who had recovered from COVID-19.

This clone occurred a few times. This chain's CDR3 is CASSLARVNGYTF. The CDR3 DNA follows: TGTGCCAGCAGCTTAGCGCGCGTGAATGGCTACACCTTC. The V gene is TRBV7-6, the J gene TRBJ1-2, with D hard to call. This CDR3 region has 13 residues. Germline values: CDR1 SGHVS, CDR2 FNYEAQ. Between the trimmed V and J ends, which lost 0 bases and 6 bases, there was a span of 8 bases.

This chain links TRBV29-1 with TRBJ1-6; 8 bases match TRBD1. The V gene end was trimmed by 6 bases and the J gene end by 7 bases; junction bases not matched to a gene: 8. Germline-derived CDR1 and CDR2 are SQVTM and ANQGSEA. The CDR3 runs to 14 residues. CDR3 bases: TGCAGCGTCCGAGGGACAGGATCGAATTCACCCCTCCACTTT. Translating it yields CSVRGTGSNSPLHF.

The CDR3 region is CASSLEGDGNTIYF. CDR3 sequence (DNA): TGTGCCAGCAGCTTGGAGGGTGACGGAAACACCATATATTTT. The V gene is TRBV7-6, the J gene TRBJ1-3; D uncertain. This CDR3 is built from 14 residues. The V gene's germline CDR1 is SGHVS and CDR2 FNYEAQ. Trimming stripped 3 bases from V and 4 bases from J, with 10 bases between.

The genes are TRBV7-3 and TRBJ2-7, with D maybe TRBD1 (5 bases). Germline lookup yields CDR1 SGHTA and CDR2 FQGTGA. V lost 2 bases and J 0 bases, leaving 11 bases between the germline ends. The CDR3 runs to 15 residues. The CDR3 here is CASSLGLDSSYEQYF. In DNA form, the CDR3 reads TGTGCCAGCAGCTTAGGCTTAGACAGCTCCTACGAGCAGTACTTC.

This chain connects TRBV14 to TRBJ2-3, with D possibly being TRBD2 (6 bases). The ends were cut back, 2 bases at V and 4 bases at J, with 10 bases in the middle. Germline V lookup: CDR1 SGHDN, CDR2 FVKESK. The CDR3 is 14 residues long. CDR3 amino acids: CASSQISGADTQYF. The CDR3 DNA is TGTGCCAGCAGCCAAATTTCGGGGGCAGATACGCAGTATTTT. Complete variable domain (other parts from reference TRBV14 and TRBJ2-3): EAGVTQFPSHSVIEKGQTVTLRCDPISGHDNLYWYRRVMGKEIKFLLHFVKESKQDESGMPNNRFLAERTGGTYSTLKVQPAELEDSGVYFCASSQISGADTQYFGPGTRLTVL.

The chain is built from TRBV7-9 and TRBJ2-1, with 7 bases matching TRBD2. Germline V gene data show CDR1 as SEHNR and CDR2 as FQNEAQ (reference sequence). The V gene end was trimmed by 11 bases and the J gene end by 5 bases; junction bases not matched to a gene: 9. The CDR3 has 13 residues. The DNA of the CDR3 is TGTGCCTCCTCCTGGGGGGGGAACAATGAGCAGTTCTTC. Encoded protein: CASSWGGNNEQFF.

The rearrangement links TRBV5-4 to TRBJ2-1; 12 bases match TRBD1. V gave up 4 bases and J gave up 7 bases; unmatched junction bases: 15. CDR3 length equals 18 residues. The germline gives CDR1 SGHNT, CDR2 YYREEE (reference sequence). CDR3 nucleotides: TGTGCCAGCAGCACCCGGGACAGGGGGCTTCTTTTTTATAATGAGCAGTTCTTC. This encodes CASSTRDRGLLFYNEQFF.

The table lists this clone with a count of one. This chain connects TRBV5-8 to TRBJ1-2; D not certain. Germline-derived CDR1 and CDR2 are SGHTS and YDEGEE. The CDR3 totals 14 residues. V shed 4 bases and J shed 6 bases, with 16 bases lying between them. DNA of the CDR3: TGTGCCAGCAGCCATACAGTATCCGGGGATGGCTACACCTTC. Translation: CASSHTVSGDGYTF.

This chain links TRBV19 with TRBJ2-2; TRBD1 agrees at 11 bases. With V trimmed by 4 bases and J by 1 base, 5 bases remained unmatched. The CDR3 loop spans 17 amino acids. CDR1 LNHDA and CDR2 SQIVND come from the germline V gene (reference sequence). This chain's CDR3 is CASSTTGQGGNTGELFF. CDR3 nucleotide sequence: TGTGCCAGTAGTACCACGGGACAGGGGGGGAACACCGGGGAGCTGTTTTTT.

CDR3 residues: CASSLVGGYGYTF. The CDR3 region has the DNA TGTGCCAGCAGTTTAGTGGGGGGCTATGGCTACACCTTC. This chain uses TRBV12-3 or TRBV12-4 with TRBJ1-2; D is perhaps TRBD1 (5 bases). V shed 1 base and J shed 4 bases, with 7 bases lying between them. The CDR3 extends over 13 amino acids.

The J gene is TRBJ1-2, the V gene TRBV4-1, with 11 bases aligning to TRBD1. The CDR3 loop spans 15 amino acids. J lost 4 bases, V lost 3 bases, and 4 bases had no gene match. Per the germline V gene, CDR1 is MGHRA and CDR2 is YSYEKL. In DNA, the CDR3 is TGCGCCAGCAGCCAGCCGGGACAGGGGGTCTATGGCTACACCTTC. It encodes CASSQPGQGVYGYTF.

The rearrangement joins TRBV9 to TRBJ2-5, with TRBD2 matching 7 bases. The CDR3 runs 13 residues. The germline CDR1 and CDR2 sequences are SGDLS and YYNGEE. The V and J ends lost 0 bases and 4 bases, in that order; junction bases with no gene match: 0. In nucleotides, the CDR3 is TGTGCCAGCAGCGTAGTAGCGGGAGAGACCCAGTACTTC. It codes for CASSVVAGETQYF.

The V and J genes are TRBV15 and TRBJ1-5, with 7 positions matching TRBD1. CDR1 is LNHNV and CDR2 is YYDKDF in the germline V gene (reference sequence). V lost 8 bases to trimming and J lost 2 bases; unmatched junction nucleotides: 0. This CDR3 comprises 12 residues. CDR3 nucleotides: TGTGCCACCGGACAGGGCAATCAGCCCCAGCATTTT. It specifies CATGQGNQPQHF.

The J gene is TRBJ1-2, the V gene TRBV28; 8 nucleotides align to TRBD1. The V and J ends lost 6 bases and 8 bases, in that order; junction bases with no gene match: 11. Germline V lookup: CDR1 MDHEN, CDR2 SYDVKM. This CDR3 spans 14 amino acids. The CDR3 sequence: CASRISGGEGGYTF. DNA of the CDR3: TGTGCCAGCAGAATCTCAGGGGGCGAGGGCGGCTACACCTTC.

The chain combines TRBV4-1 with TRBJ2-1; TRBD2 is a possible D gene (6 bases). Germline loops: CDR1 MGHRA, CDR2 YSYEKL. V shed 1 base and J shed 5 bases, with 9 bases lying between them. The CDR3 sequence is 14 residues long. CDR3 sequence (DNA): TGCGCCAGCAGCCAAGCCGGCGGGAACAATGAGCAGTTCTTC. Residues: CASSQAGGNNEQFF.

V gene TRBV7-2 combines with J gene TRBJ2-7; TRBD2 aligns across 9 bases. The germline V gene encodes CDR1 SGHTA and CDR2 FQGNSA. The CDR3 length is 15 residues. Trimming removed 2 bases from V and 3 bases from J; junction bases left unmatched: 5. CDR3 amino acids: CASSLSRGGFYEQYF. The CDR3 DNA reads TGTGCCAGCAGCTTATCGCGGGGGGGCTTCTACGAGCAGTACTTC.

This sequence joins TRBV7-9 and TRBJ1-1; TRBD1 matches 7 bases. Trimming at V came to 5 bases and at J to 0 bases, leaving 3 bases not matched to a gene. CDR1 and CDR2 from the germline V gene are SEHNR and FQNEAQ (reference sequence). The CDR3 has 14 amino acids. CDR3 sequence reads: CASSQGTVNTEAFF. The CDR3 DNA sequence: TGTGCCAGCAGCCAGGGGACAGTGAACACTGAAGCTTTCTTT.

This chain links TRBV5-1 with TRBJ1-5, with TRBD1 as a possible D gene (6 bases). CDR1 SGHRS and CDR2 YFSETQ come from the germline V gene. V shed 3 bases and J shed 0 bases, with 22 bases lying between them. This CDR3 comprises 19 residues. This CDR3 is CASSSPLQGAPHSNQPQHF. The DNA for the CDR3 is TGCGCCAGCAGCTCTCCACTACAGGGAGCCCCTCATAGCAATCAGCCCCAGCATTTT.